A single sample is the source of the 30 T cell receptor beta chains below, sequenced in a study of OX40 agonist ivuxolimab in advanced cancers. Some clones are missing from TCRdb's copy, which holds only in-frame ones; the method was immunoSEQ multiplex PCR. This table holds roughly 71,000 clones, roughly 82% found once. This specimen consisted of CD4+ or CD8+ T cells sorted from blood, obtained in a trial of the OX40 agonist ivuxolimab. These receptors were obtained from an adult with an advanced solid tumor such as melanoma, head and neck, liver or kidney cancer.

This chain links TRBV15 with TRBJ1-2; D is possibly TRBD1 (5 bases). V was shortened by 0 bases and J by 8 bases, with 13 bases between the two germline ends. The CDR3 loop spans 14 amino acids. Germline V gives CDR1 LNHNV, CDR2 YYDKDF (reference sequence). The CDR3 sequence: CATSRDIAGGGYTF. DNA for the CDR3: TGTGCCACCAGCAGAGATATCGCGGGGGGAGGCTACACCTTC.

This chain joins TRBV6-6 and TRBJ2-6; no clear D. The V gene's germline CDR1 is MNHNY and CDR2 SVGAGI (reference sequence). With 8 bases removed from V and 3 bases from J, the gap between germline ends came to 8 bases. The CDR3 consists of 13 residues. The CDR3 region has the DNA TGTGCCAGCGGGGTGGGTGGGGCCAACGTCCTGACTTTC. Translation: CASGVGGANVLTF.

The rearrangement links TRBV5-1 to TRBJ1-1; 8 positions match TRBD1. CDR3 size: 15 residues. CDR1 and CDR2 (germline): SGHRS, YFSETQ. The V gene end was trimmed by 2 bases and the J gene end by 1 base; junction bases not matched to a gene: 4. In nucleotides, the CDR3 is TGCGCCAGCAGCTTCCGGACAGGGACGAACACTGAAGCTTTCTTT. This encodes CASSFRTGTNTEAFF.

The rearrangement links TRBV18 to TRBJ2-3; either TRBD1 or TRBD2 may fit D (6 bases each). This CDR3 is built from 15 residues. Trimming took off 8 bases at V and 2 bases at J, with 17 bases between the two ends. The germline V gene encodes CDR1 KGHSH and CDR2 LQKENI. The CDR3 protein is CASAGLGGLTDTQYF. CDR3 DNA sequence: TGTGCCAGCGCCGGTTTAGGGGGACTCACAGATACGCAGTATTTT.

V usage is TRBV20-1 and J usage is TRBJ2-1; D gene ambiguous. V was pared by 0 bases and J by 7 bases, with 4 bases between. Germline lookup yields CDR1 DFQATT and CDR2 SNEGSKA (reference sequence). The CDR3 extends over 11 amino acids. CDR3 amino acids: CSAREENEQFF. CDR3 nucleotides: TGCAGTGCTAGAGAAGAGAATGAGCAGTTCTTC.

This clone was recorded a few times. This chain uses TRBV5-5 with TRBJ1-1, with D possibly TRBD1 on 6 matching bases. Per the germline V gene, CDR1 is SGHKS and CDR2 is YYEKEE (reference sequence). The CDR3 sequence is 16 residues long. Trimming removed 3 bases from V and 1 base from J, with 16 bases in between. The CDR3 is CASSSYGGRGNTEAFF. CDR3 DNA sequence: TGTGCCAGCAGCTCATACGGGGGCCGAGGGAACACTGAAGCTTTCTTT.

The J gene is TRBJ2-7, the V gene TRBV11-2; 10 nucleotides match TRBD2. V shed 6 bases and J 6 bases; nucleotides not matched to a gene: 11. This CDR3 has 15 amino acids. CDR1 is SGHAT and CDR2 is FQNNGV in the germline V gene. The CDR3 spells CASSLTAGGPVEQYF. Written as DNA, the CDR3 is TGTGCCAGCAGTCTGACAGCGGGAGGGCCTGTCGAGCAGTACTTC. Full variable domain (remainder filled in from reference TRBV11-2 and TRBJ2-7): EAGVAQSPRYKIIEKRQSVAFWCNPISGHATLYWYQQILGQGPKLLIQFQNNGVVDDSQLPKDRFSAERLKGVDSTLKIQPAKLEDSAVYLCASSLTAGGPVEQYFGPGTRLTVT.

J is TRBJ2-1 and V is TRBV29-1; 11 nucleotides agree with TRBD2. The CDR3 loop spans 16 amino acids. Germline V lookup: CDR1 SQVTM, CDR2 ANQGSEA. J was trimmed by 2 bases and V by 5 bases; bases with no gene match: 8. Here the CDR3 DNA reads TGCAGCGTTCAGGGACTAGCGGAGCCTACCTACAATGAGCAGTTCTTC. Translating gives CSVQGLAEPTYNEQFF.

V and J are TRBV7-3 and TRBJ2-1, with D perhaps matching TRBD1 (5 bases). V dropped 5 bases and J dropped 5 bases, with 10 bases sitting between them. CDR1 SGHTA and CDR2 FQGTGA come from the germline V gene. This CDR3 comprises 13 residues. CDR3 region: CASSLGQNNEQFF. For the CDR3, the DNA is TGTGCCAGCAGCCTCGGACAAAACAATGAGCAGTTCTTC.

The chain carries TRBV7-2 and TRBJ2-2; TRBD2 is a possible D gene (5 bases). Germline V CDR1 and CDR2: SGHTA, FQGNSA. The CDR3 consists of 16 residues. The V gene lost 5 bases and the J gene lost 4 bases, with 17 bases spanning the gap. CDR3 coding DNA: TGTGCCAGCAGCGGCGGAGGTAGTTTGGTCACCGGGGAGCTGTTTTTT. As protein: CASSGGGSLVTGELFF. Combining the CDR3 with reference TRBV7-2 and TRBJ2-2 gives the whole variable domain GAGVSQSPSNKVTEKGKDVELRCDPISGHTALYWYRQSLGQGLEFLIYFQGNSAPDKSGLPSDRFSAERTGGSVSTLTIQRTQQEDSAVYLCASSGGGSLVTGELFFGEGSRLTVL.

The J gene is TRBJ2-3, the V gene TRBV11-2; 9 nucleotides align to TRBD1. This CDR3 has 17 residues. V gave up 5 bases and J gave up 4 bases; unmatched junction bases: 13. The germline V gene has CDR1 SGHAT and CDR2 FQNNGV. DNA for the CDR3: TGTGCCAGCAGCCCGATACCAGGACAGGGGCGGGCAGATACGCAGTATTTT. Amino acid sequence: CASSPIPGQGRADTQYF.

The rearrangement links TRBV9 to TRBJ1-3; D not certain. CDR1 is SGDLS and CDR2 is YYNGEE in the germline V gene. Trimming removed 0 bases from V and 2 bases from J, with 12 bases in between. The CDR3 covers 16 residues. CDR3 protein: CASSVGPGGAGNTIYF. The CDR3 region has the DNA TGTGCCAGCAGCGTAGGTCCAGGCGGCGCTGGAAACACCATATATTTT.

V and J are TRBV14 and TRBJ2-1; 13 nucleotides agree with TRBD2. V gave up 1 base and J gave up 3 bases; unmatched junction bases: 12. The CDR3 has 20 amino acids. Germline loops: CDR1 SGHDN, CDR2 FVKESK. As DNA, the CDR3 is TGTGCCAGCAGCCAAGGAGGAAGAGTACTAGCGGGAGGGTTCTACAATGAGCAGTTCTTC. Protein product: CASSQGGRVLAGGFYNEQFF.

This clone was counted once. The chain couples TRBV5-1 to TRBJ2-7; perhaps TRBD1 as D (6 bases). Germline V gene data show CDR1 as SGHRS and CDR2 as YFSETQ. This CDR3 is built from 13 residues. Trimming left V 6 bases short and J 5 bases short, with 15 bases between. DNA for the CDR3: TGCGCCAGCAAAGGGTCAGGGGACCACGAGCAGTACTTC. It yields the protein CASKGSGDHEQYF.

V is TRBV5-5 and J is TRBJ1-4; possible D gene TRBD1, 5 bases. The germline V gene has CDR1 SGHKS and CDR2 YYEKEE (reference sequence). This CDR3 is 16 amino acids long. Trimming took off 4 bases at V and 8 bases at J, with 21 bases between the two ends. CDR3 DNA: TGTGCCAGCAGCCTCAGTTGGCGGGACGGAGGAGAAAAACTGTTTTTT. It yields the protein CASSLSWRDGGEKLFF.

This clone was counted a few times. The CDR3 DNA is TGTGCCAGCGAGAGCGCAGCCGGGGAGCTGTTTTTT. Translation gives CASESAAGELFF. The chain employs TRBV6-5 and TRBJ2-2; no clear D. Germline V gene sequence: CDR1 MNHEY, CDR2 SVGAGI. The V end was cut by 8 bases, the J end by 6 bases, with 10 bases between. The CDR3 has 12 amino acids.

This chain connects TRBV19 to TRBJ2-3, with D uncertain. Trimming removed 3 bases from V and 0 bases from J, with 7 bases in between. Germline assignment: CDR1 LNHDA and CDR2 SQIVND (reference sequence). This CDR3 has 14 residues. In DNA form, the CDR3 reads TGTGCCAGTAGTATCAGTAGGAGCACAGATACGCAGTATTTT. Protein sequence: CASSISRSTDTQYF.

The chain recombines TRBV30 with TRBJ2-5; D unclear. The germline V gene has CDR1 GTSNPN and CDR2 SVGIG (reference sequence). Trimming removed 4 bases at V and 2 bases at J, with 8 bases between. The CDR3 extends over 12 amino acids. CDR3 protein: CAWNMGQETQYF. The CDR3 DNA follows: TGTGCCTGGAATATGGGGCAAGAGACCCAGTACTTC.

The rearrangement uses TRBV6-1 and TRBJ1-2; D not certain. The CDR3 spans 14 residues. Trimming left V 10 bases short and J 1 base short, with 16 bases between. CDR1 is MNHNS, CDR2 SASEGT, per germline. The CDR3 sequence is CATLRTGINYGYTF. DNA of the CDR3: TGTGCCACCCTGCGGACGGGCATTAACTATGGCTACACCTTC.

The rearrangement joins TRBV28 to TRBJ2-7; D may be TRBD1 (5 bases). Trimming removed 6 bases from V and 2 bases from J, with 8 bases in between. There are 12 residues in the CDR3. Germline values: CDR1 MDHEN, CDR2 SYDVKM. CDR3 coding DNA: TGTGCCAGCAGAGGGGATCCCTACGAGCAGTACTTC. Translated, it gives CASRGDPYEQYF.

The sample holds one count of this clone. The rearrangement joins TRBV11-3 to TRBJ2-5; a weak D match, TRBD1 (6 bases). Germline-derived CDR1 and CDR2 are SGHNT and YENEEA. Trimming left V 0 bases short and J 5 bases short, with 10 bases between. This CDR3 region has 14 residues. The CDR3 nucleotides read TGTGCCAGCAGCTTAGAGGGACATGGGGAGACCCAGTACTTC. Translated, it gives CASSLEGHGETQYF. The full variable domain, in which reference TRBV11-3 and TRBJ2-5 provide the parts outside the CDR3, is EAGVVQSPRYKIIEKKQPVAFWCNPISGHNTLYWYLQNLGQGPELLIRYENEEAVDDSQLPKDRFSAERLKGVDSTLKIQPAELGDSAVYLCASSLEGHGETQYFGPGTRLLVL.

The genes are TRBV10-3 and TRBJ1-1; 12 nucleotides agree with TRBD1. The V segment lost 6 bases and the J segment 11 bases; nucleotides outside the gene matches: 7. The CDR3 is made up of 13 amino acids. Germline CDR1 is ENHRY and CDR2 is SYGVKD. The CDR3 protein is CAIRPGTGGEAFF. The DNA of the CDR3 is TGTGCCATCAGGCCTGGGACAGGGGGCGAGGCTTTCTTT.

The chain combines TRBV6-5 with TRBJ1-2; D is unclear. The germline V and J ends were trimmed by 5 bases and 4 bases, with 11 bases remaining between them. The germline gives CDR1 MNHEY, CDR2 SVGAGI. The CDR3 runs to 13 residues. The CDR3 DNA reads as TGTGCCAGCAGTCCGTCAGGAGGCTATGGCTACACCTTC. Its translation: CASSPSGGYGYTF.

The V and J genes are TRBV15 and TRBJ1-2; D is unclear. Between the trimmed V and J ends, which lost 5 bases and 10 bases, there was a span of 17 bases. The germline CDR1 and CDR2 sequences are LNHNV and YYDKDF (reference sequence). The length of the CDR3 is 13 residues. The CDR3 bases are TGTGCCACCAGCGTCAATATAAGGGAAGCCTACACCTTC. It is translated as CATSVNIREAYTF. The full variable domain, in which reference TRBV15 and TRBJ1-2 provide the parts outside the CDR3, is DAMVIQNPRYQVTQFGKPVTLSCSQTLNHNVMYWYQQKSSQAPKLLFHYYDKDFNNEADTPDNFQSRRPNTSFCFLDIRSPGLGDTAMYLCATSVNIREAYTFGSGTRLTVV.

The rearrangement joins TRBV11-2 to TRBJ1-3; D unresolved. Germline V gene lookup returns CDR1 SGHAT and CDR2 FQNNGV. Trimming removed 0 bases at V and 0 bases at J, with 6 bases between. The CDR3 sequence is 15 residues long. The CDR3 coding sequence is TGTGCCAGCAGCTTAGATTTCTCCTCTGGAAACACCATATATTTT. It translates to CASSLDFSSGNTIYF.

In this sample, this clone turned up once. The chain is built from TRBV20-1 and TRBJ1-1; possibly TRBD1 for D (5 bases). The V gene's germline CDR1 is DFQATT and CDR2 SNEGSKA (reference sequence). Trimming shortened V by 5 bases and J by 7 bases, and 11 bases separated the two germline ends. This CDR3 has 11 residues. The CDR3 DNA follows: TGCAGTGCTCGGGACTCATTTGAAGCTTTCTTT. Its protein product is CSARDSFEAFF.

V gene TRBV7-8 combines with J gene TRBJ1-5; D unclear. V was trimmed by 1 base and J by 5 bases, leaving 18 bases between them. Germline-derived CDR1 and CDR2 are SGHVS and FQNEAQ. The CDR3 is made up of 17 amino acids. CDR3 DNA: TGTGCCAGCAGCTTAGTAAGGCCCCCTGGGAGGTATCAGCCCCAGCATTTT. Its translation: CASSLVRPPGRYQPQHF.

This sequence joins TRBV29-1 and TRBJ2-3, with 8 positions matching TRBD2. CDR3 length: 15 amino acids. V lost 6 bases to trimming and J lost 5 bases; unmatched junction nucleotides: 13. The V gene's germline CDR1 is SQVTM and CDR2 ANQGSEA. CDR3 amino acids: CSVKTSEEAIDTQYF. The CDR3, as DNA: TGCAGCGTCAAGACTAGCGAAGAGGCTATAGATACGCAGTATTTT.

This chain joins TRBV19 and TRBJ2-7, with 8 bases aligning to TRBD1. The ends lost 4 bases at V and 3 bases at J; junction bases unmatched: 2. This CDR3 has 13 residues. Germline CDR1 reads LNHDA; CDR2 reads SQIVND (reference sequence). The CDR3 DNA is TGTGCCAGTAGTACGGGACAGGACTACGAGCAGTACTTC. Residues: CASSTGQDYEQYF.

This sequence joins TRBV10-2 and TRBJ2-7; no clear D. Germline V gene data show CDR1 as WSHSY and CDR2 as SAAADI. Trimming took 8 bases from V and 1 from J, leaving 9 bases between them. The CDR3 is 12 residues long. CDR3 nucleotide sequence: TGCGCCAGCGCTTCGACTTCCTACGAGCAGTACTTC. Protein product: CASASTSYEQYF.